This TCR beta chain comes out of a study of healthy donors' naive CD4 and CD8 T cells. Whole-study context: For TCR alpha, new primers spanned all functional IMGT alpha genes. Broader study findings: Chains were not paired, since alpha and beta were sequenced in bulk. About 13% of CD4/CD8 propensity variance appeared explained by V, J and CDR3 charge.

Each TCR library used about 500 ng of total RNA and a linear amplification protocol. MiXCR was run by TCRdb on the reads, yielding one entry per CDR3 protein. The sample carries some 190,000 distinct CDR3 sequences, around 74% recorded once. Looked up from germline, CDR1 is SQVTM and CDR2 is ANQGSEA. The CDR3 runs to 14 residues. V was shortened by 1 base and J by 5 bases, with 15 bases between the two germline ends. With respect to this clonotype: Its antigen remains unidentified.

Naive T cells were sorted: CD4+CD8-CD45RO-CD45RA+ for CD4+, CD8+CD4-CD45RA+CD27bright for CD8+. The sequence derives from a pool of human donors in good health; the sample pools cells from several healthy donors. The sequencing sample was made of naive CD4+ and CD8+ T cells sorted from blood, pooled from several donors. The genes are TRBV29-1 and TRBJ2-7, with a tentative D call TRBD2 (5 bases). The CDR3 region has the DNA TGCAGCGTTGAAGGAGGCCGGGGTCTAAACGAGCAGTACTTC. Its protein product is CSVEGGRGLNEQYF.